The 4 T cell receptor beta chains given below trace back to one sample, sequenced in a study of shared clonotypes between healthy human individuals. Repertoires were generated with immunoSEQ multiplex PCR, while TCRdb's copy carries only in-frame clones and drops some. The sample records roughly 500,000 clones, roughly 80% being singletons. Sample: PBMCs. These TCRs come from a middle-aged woman in good health. Some clones in this sample may be carry-over from other donors' samples.

This chain uses TRBV2 with TRBJ2-1; TRBD2 is a possible D gene (5 bases). From germline, CDR1 is SNHLY and CDR2 FYNNEI. Trimming shortened V by 1 base and J by 3 bases, and 7 bases separated the two germline ends. CDR3 length: 14 amino acids. The CDR3 protein is CASSEGRVYNEQFF. The CDR3 nucleotides read TGTGCCAGCAGTGAAGGGCGGGTCTACAATGAGCAGTTCTTC.

Concerning this clone itself: With only one base between it and a far larger clone, this is likely a read error. Other DNA sequences from this sample encode an identical CDR3 as well. The chain joins TRBV2 to TRBJ2-6, with 10 bases fitting TRBD1. Germline CDR1 reads SNHLY; CDR2 reads FYNNEI. The CDR3 has 17 amino acids. CDR3 bases: TGTGCCAGCAGTGGGGACAGGGGTGGCTCTGGGGCAAACGTCCTGACTTTC. As protein: CASSGDRGGSGANVLTF.

This clone was observed once. A single base is all that separates this from a far larger clone, so a read error is likely. The chain recombines TRBV6-4 with TRBJ2-5; 9 positions match TRBD2. The J call is doubtful: the DNA matches TRBJ2-7 better. CDR3 length equals 15 residues. The germline V gene encodes CDR1 MRHNA and CDR2 SNTAGT. CDR3 DNA: TGTGCCAGCAGTGCGGTATTAGCGGGAGTTGGCGAGCAGTACTTC. This translates into CASSAVLAGVGEQYF.

V usage is TRBV10-2 and J usage is TRBJ2-4, with 7 bases matching TRBD1. Losses at the gene ends were 4 bases for V and 0 bases for J; bases not matched to a gene: 6. The germline V gene has CDR1 WSHSY and CDR2 SAAADI. There are 16 residues in the CDR3. The CDR3 DNA sequence: TGCGCCAGCAGTGTTCTCGACAGGGTAGCCAAAAACATTCAGTACTTC. It specifies CASSVLDRVAKNIQYF.